This passage covers 28 T cell receptor beta chains from one sample sequenced in a study of technical replicates of blood from a few donors. Sequencing used immunoSEQ multiplex PCR; TCRdb keeps in-frame clones, though not all of them. The sample lists around 100,000 clones; around 93% were seen once. Sequencing input: T cells isolated from PBMCs. All receptors derive from a human donor in good health.

The CDR3 loop reads CATAGGTYEQYF. CDR3 in DNA: TGTGCCACCGCCGGGGGAACCTACGAGCAGTACTTC. The chain uses TRBV5-4 and TRBJ2-7; D may be TRBD2 (6 bases). The CDR3 is made up of 12 amino acids. Germline CDR1 SGHNT, CDR2 YYREEE (reference sequence). Trimming pared 9 bases from V and 2 bases from J, leaving 12 bases between. Complete variable domain (other parts from reference TRBV5-4 and TRBJ2-7): ETGVTQSPTHLIKTRGQQVTLRCSSQSGHNTVSWYQQALGQGPQFIFQYYREEENGRGNFPPRFSGLQFPNYSSELNVNALELDDSALYLCATAGGTYEQYFGPGTRLTVT.

The V call is TRBV19, the J call TRBJ2-3, with TRBD1 identical over 7 bases. The CDR3 loop spans 18 amino acids. Germline CDR1 LNHDA, CDR2 SQIVND (reference sequence). V lost 3 bases, J lost 0 bases, and 12 bases stayed unmatched. Here the CDR3 DNA reads TGTGCCAGTAGTATTGACAGGGTATCTGGCCTTAGCACAGATACGCAGTATTTT. It codes for CASSIDRVSGLSTDTQYF.

The chain carries TRBV7-8 and TRBJ2-5; TRBD1 aligns across 10 bases. The CDR3 loop spans 16 amino acids. V lost 3 bases, J lost 3 bases, and 7 bases stayed unmatched. Looked up from germline, CDR1 is SGHVS and CDR2 is FQNEAQ. The CDR3 loop is CASSFAPGTGEETQYF. The CDR3 DNA reads TGTGCCAGCAGCTTCGCCCCCGGGACAGGGGAAGAGACCCAGTACTTC.

As for this clone: Other DNA sequences of this sample code for an identical CDR3. The chain couples TRBV5-1 to TRBJ2-7; 9 bases are shared with TRBD2. The trim removed 1 base at V and 1 base at J, leaving 0 bases unmatched. Germline V gives CDR1 SGHRS, CDR2 YFSETQ. This CDR3 is built from 14 residues. CDR3 nucleotides: TGCGCCAGCAGCTTGACTAGCGGGTCCTACGAGCAGTACTTC. Amino acids: CASSLTSGSYEQYF.

The chain combines TRBV4-3 with TRBJ2-7; 7 bases match TRBD1. The CDR3 contains 14 residues. Germline CDR1 LGHNA, CDR2 YSLEER. Trimming took 4 bases from V and 3 from J; bases not matched to a gene: 6. CDR3 in amino acids: CASSPGTVGYEQYF. The DNA of the CDR3 is TGCGCCAGCAGCCCGGGGACAGTAGGCTACGAGCAGTACTTC.

The rearrangement links TRBV10-1 to TRBJ2-7, with 12 nucleotides matching TRBD2. Trimming at V came to 6 bases and at J to 5 bases, leaving 8 bases not matched to a gene. The CDR3 is made up of 15 amino acids. The germline V gene encodes CDR1 WNHNN and CDR2 SYGVQD (reference sequence). CDR3 sequence reads: CASRNLGLAGHEQYF. The CDR3 DNA is TGCGCCAGCAGAAATTTAGGACTAGCGGGACACGAGCAGTACTTC.

This sequence joins TRBV19 and TRBJ2-7, with a possible D match to TRBD2 (6 bases). The CDR3 sequence is 16 residues long. Germline values: CDR1 LNHDA, CDR2 SQIVND (reference sequence). V lost 3 bases and J 4 bases, leaving 19 bases between the germline ends. Written as DNA, the CDR3 is TGTGCCAGTAGTATTTATGGAGGGAAATCCTCTTACGAGCAGTACTTC. It codes for CASSIYGGKSSYEQYF.

The chain joins TRBV5-1 to TRBJ2-7; the D gene is possibly TRBD2 (6 bases). This CDR3 has 14 residues. V lost 0 bases and J 5 bases, leaving 12 bases between the germline ends. Germline assignment: CDR1 SGHRS and CDR2 YFSETQ. CDR3 bases: TGCGCCAGCAGCTTGGGGAGGGAGGTAGACGAGCAGTACTTC. Amino acid sequence: CASSLGREVDEQYF.

V gene TRBV11-1 combines with J gene TRBJ2-7; D uncertain. Looked up from germline, CDR1 is SGHAT and CDR2 is FQDESV (reference sequence). The V end was cut by 6 bases, the J end by 2 bases, with 11 bases between. There are 13 residues in the CDR3. As DNA, the CDR3 is TGTGCCAGCAGTCTAGACGGTGCCTACGAGCAGTACTTC. This gives the protein CASSLDGAYEQYF.

The gene calls are TRBV6-1 and TRBJ1-3, with D perhaps TRBD1 (5 bases). The CDR3 has 13 residues. V was shortened by 2 bases and J by 8 bases, with 10 bases between the two germline ends. CDR1 MNHNS and CDR2 SASEGT come from the germline V gene. Written as DNA, the CDR3 is TGTGCCAGCAGTGAACTACAGGTATACACCATATATTTT. Its translation: CASSELQVYTIYF.

V is TRBV6-5 and J is TRBJ1-1; TRBD1 matches at 7 bases. CDR1 MNHEY and CDR2 SVGAGI come from the germline V gene. The V segment lost 10 bases and the J segment 6 bases; nucleotides outside the gene matches: 11. The CDR3 has 13 amino acids. The CDR3 bases are TGTGCCACCAGGACAGGCCTCGGACCTGAAGCTTTCTTT. Translated: CATRTGLGPEAFF.

This clone was counted a few times. The chain carries TRBV19 and TRBJ1-3, with TRBD1 identical over 8 bases. The germline V gene has CDR1 LNHDA and CDR2 SQIVND (reference sequence). J lost 4 bases, V lost 4 bases, and 12 bases had no gene match. The CDR3 spans 17 residues. The CDR3 DNA sequence: TGTGCCAGTAGTACCTATGGGGACAGGAGCGGAGGAAACACCATATATTTT. This gives the protein CASSTYGDRSGGNTIYF.

This chain connects TRBV27 to TRBJ2-7; 8 bases align to TRBD1. CDR3 size: 13 residues. Germline trimming cut 9 bases from V and 4 bases from J; bases unmatched to any gene: 8. Looked up from germline, CDR1 is MNHEY and CDR2 is SMNVEV (reference sequence). CDR3 residues: CASSGGVGYEQYF. The CDR3 DNA is TGTGCCAGTTCAGGGGGCGTGGGGTACGAGCAGTACTTC.

The chain carries TRBV10-3 and TRBJ2-1; the match to TRBD2 covers 9 bases. Germline trimming cut 5 bases from V and 2 bases from J; bases unmatched to any gene: 1. Germline V gene lookup returns CDR1 ENHRY and CDR2 SYGVKD. There are 14 residues in the CDR3. CDR3 sequence reads: CAISSSGAYNEQFF. In nucleotides, the CDR3 is TGTGCCATCAGTTCTAGCGGGGCCTACAATGAGCAGTTCTTC.

V and J are TRBV5-8 and TRBJ2-1, with 7 positions matching TRBD2. The V gene's germline CDR1 is SGHTS and CDR2 YDEGEE. This CDR3 has 15 residues. The trim removed 4 bases at V and 3 bases at J, leaving 7 bases unmatched. The CDR3 loop reads CASSLGLVSYNEQFF. The CDR3 DNA sequence: TGTGCCAGCAGCCTAGGACTAGTTAGCTACAATGAGCAGTTCTTC.

This sequence joins TRBV14 and TRBJ2-1; no clear D gene. Trimming shortened V by 0 bases and J by 8 bases, and 8 bases separated the two germline ends. Germline lookup yields CDR1 SGHDN and CDR2 FVKESK. CDR3 length: 13 residues. The CDR3: CASSQEGLDEQFF. In DNA form, the CDR3 reads TGTGCCAGCAGCCAAGAGGGCCTCGATGAGCAGTTCTTC.

CDR3 region: CASSLGQGNPYEQYF. CDR3 bases: TGTGCCAGCAGCTTGGGCCAGGGGAACCCCTACGAGCAGTACTTC. V usage is TRBV5-6 and J usage is TRBJ2-7, with D possibly matching TRBD1 (6 bases). The CDR3 spans 15 residues. Germline CDR1 SGHDT, CDR2 YYEEEE. The ends were cut back, 0 bases at V and 2 bases at J, with 12 bases in the middle. The whole variable domain, filled in from reference TRBV5-6 and TRBJ2-7, reads DAGVTQSPTHLIKTRGQQVTLRCSPKSGHDTVSWYQQALGQGPQFIFQYYEEEERQRGNFPDRFSGHQFPNYSSELNVNALLLGDSALYLCASSLGQGNPYEQYFGPGTRLTVT.

V and J are TRBV2 and TRBJ1-5; possibly TRBD1 for D (5 bases). The V end lost 7 bases, the J end lost 5 bases, and 15 bases lay between the germline ends. Germline CDR1 and CDR2: SNHLY and FYNNEI. The CDR3 contains 14 residues. The CDR3 reads CASNRRQSDQPQHF. In DNA, the CDR3 is TGTGCCAGCAATAGAAGACAGTCTGATCAGCCCCAGCATTTT. The complete variable domain, with remaining parts taken from reference TRBV2 and TRBJ1-5, reads EPEVTQTPSHQVTQMGQEVILRCVPISNHLYFYWYRQILGQKVEFLVSFYNNEISEKSEIFDDQFSVERPDGSNFTLKIRSTKLEDSAMYFCASNRRQSDQPQHFGDGTRLSIL.

J is TRBJ1-4 and V is TRBV11-2; D is perhaps TRBD1 (6 bases). Germline V gene sequence: CDR1 SGHAT, CDR2 FQNNGV. V gave up 8 bases and J gave up 1 base, with 11 bases separating them. The CDR3 extends over 14 amino acids. CDR3 in amino acids: CASGQGLTNEKLFF. The CDR3 DNA sequence: TGTGCCAGCGGCCAGGGGTTAACTAATGAAAAACTGTTTTTT.

J is TRBJ2-1 and V is TRBV27, with a weak D call TRBD2 (6 bases). Trimming left V 1 base short and J 4 bases short, with 14 bases between. The germline V gene encodes CDR1 MNHEY and CDR2 SMNVEV (reference sequence). The CDR3 runs to 16 residues. The CDR3 loop is CASSLLGGGLYNEQFF. The CDR3 nucleotides read TGTGCCAGCAGTTTATTGGGTGGGGGACTTTACAATGAGCAGTTCTTC.

The chain links TRBV7-9 to TRBJ2-7; 8 bases map to TRBD1. This CDR3 has 15 residues. Unmatched junction bases numbered 6, after V lost 3 bases and J lost 2 bases. Germline V lookup: CDR1 SEHNR, CDR2 FQNEAQ (reference sequence). The CDR3 loop is CASSFPGQEPYEQYF. DNA for the CDR3: TGTGCCAGCAGCTTTCCGGGACAGGAGCCCTACGAGCAGTACTTC.

The CDR3 is CASSSQLAGGYNEQFF. The CDR3 bases are TGTGCCAGCAGTTCCCAACTAGCGGGAGGATACAATGAGCAGTTCTTC. V usage is TRBV28 and J usage is TRBJ2-1; 12 bases are shared with TRBD2. With 4 bases clipped from V and 4 bases from J, the junction kept 5 bases outside the gene matches. Per germline, CDR1 MDHEN and CDR2 SYDVKM. This CDR3 has 16 residues. Using reference TRBV28 and TRBJ2-1 for the parts outside the CDR3, the full variable domain is DVKVTQSSRYLVKRTGEKVFLECVQDMDHENMFWYRQDPGLGLRLIYFSYDVKMKEKGDIPEGYSVSREKKERFSLILESASTNQTSMYLCASSSQLAGGYNEQFFGPGTRLTVL.

In this sample, this clone turned up once. V and J are TRBV7-2 and TRBJ2-7, with 10 bases aligning to TRBD2. Germline trimming cut 2 bases from V and 5 bases from J; bases unmatched to any gene: 12. The CDR3 is made up of 17 amino acids. Germline assignment: CDR1 SGHTA and CDR2 FQGNSA. The CDR3 region is CASSLIFFQREGNEQYF. CDR3 nucleotides: TGTGCCAGCAGCTTAATCTTCTTCCAGCGGGAGGGAAACGAGCAGTACTTC.

This clone came up once. The DNA of the CDR3 is TGTGCCAGCAGCCTAGGACAACGCACCGGGGAGCTGTTTTTT. It codes for CASSLGQRTGELFF. This rearrangement joins TRBV11-2 to TRBJ2-2, with D tentatively TRBD1 (5 bases). This CDR3 has 14 residues. From germline, CDR1 is SGHAT and CDR2 FQNNGV. V gave up 5 bases and J gave up 4 bases, with 11 bases separating them.

The gene calls are TRBV6-6 and TRBJ2-1; weak D call: TRBD1 (6 bases). Trimming took off 5 bases at V and 8 bases at J, with 10 bases between the two ends. This CDR3 spans 12 amino acids. From germline, CDR1 is MNHNY and CDR2 SVGAGI (reference sequence). The CDR3, as DNA: TGTGCCAGCAGTGACAACAGGGATGAGCAGTTCTTC. Translating it yields CASSDNRDEQFF.

This clone turned up a few times. V and J are TRBV4-1 and TRBJ2-1; tentatively, D is TRBD1 (5 bases). The CDR3 has 14 amino acids. Germline values: CDR1 MGHRA, CDR2 YSYEKL. Trimming shortened V by 4 bases and J by 4 bases, and 11 bases separated the two germline ends. CDR3 sequence (DNA): TGCGCCAGCAGCCGACAGAGCCTTTACAATGAGCAGTTCTTC. This encodes CASSRQSLYNEQFF.

Turning to this clone: This sample includes further DNA sequences coding for the same CDR3. This sequence joins TRBV28 and TRBJ2-6; D not certain. Germline V gives CDR1 MDHEN, CDR2 SYDVKM. The CDR3 consists of 15 residues. With 2 bases removed from V and 0 bases from J, the gap between germline ends came to 5 bases. CDR3 in DNA: TGTGCCAGCAGTTTAATGAGCTCTGGGGCCAACGTCCTGACTTTC. It yields the protein CASSLMSSGANVLTF.

The chain links TRBV6-5 to TRBJ2-3, with D unclear. Trimming left V 6 bases short and J 4 bases short, with 8 bases between. Germline V gene sequence: CDR1 MNHEY, CDR2 SVGAGI. This CDR3 has 12 amino acids. This CDR3 is CASSRGPDTQYF. As DNA, the CDR3 is TGTGCCAGCAGCCGCGGTCCAGATACGCAGTATTTT.